Listed here are 22 T cell receptor beta chains from one sample, sequenced in a study of T cells after yellow fever vaccination. TCRdb processed the 5' RACE reads anew with MiXCR; each CDR3 protein has one entry. This sample carries about 510,000 distinct CDR3 sequences, 21% of them seen once, and the ten largest clones take about 16%. This material consisted of PBMCs, taken more than 20 days after the first yellow fever vaccination. The source of these receptors is a man younger than 30 who received the YFV17D yellow fever vaccine.

The V and J genes are TRBV7-2 and TRBJ1-6; 7 positions match TRBD1. Germline assignment: CDR1 SGHTA and CDR2 FQGNSA. The V gene end was trimmed by 5 bases and the J gene end by 9 bases; junction bases not matched to a gene: 13. CDR3 length equals 16 residues. CDR3: CASSLTGTHPGSPLHF. The CDR3 DNA sequence: TGTGCCAGCAGCCTGACAGGGACCCATCCCGGTTCACCCCTCCACTTT.

The sample holds a few counts of this clonotype. This chain links TRBV20-1 with TRBJ2-5; TRBD1 or TRBD2 may be the D gene (6 bases each). The CDR3 consists of 15 residues. V dropped 6 bases and J dropped 5 bases, with 22 bases sitting between them. Germline V gene data show CDR1 as DFQATT and CDR2 as SNEGSKA (reference sequence). CDR3 in amino acids: CSANQEGGRRETQYF. In DNA form, the CDR3 reads TGCAGTGCCAACCAGGAGGGGGGCCGGCGTGAGACCCAGTACTTC.

This clonotype was counted only a few times. V and J are TRBV5-1 and TRBJ1-4; TRBD1 might be the D (5 bases). CDR3 length: 16 amino acids. The germline CDR1 and CDR2 sequences are SGHRS and YFSETQ. Trimming shortened V by 0 bases and J by 4 bases, and 13 bases separated the two germline ends. CDR3 nucleotides: TGCGCCAGCAGCTTGGACCTCAGGGTAAATAATGAAAAACTGTTTTTT. This gives the protein CASSLDLRVNNEKLFF.

This clonotype was counted a few times. The J gene is TRBJ2-3, the V gene TRBV20-1, with TRBD2 matching 8 bases. This CDR3 is 13 amino acids long. The V gene end was trimmed by 4 bases and the J gene end by 6 bases; junction bases not matched to a gene: 6. CDR1 is DFQATT, CDR2 SNEGSKA, per germline (reference sequence). CDR3 sequence (DNA): TGCAGTGCTAAAGCGGGGGTCGGGGATACGCAGTATTTT. It is translated as CSAKAGVGDTQYF.

This chain joins TRBV7-9 and TRBJ2-7; 10 bases are shared with TRBD1. This CDR3 is built from 16 residues. Germline-derived CDR1 and CDR2 are SEHNR and FQNEAQ (reference sequence). V lost 5 bases and J lost 2; bases outside the gene matches: 9. In nucleotides, the CDR3 is TGTGCCAGCAGCGAACCAGGACAGGGGGGAGCCTACGAGCAGTACTTC. It translates to CASSEPGQGGAYEQYF.

This clonotype was found a few times. This CDR3 is CASSLGVLGYTF. CDR3 in DNA: TGTGCCAGCAGTTTGGGGGTGTTGGGCTACACCTTC. The gene calls are TRBV12-3 or TRBV12-4 and TRBJ1-2; D possibly corresponds to TRBD1 (5 bases). V lost 3 bases, J lost 8 bases, and 10 bases lay in between. The CDR3 sequence is 12 residues long.

This clonotype was observed many times. V gene TRBV29-1 combines with J gene TRBJ2-1, with 8 nucleotides matching TRBD1. The trim removed 2 bases at V and 7 bases at J, leaving 1 base unmatched. The CDR3 covers 12 residues. Germline CDR1 and CDR2: SQVTM and ANQGSEA. Here the CDR3 reads CSVERTGNEQFF. CDR3 nucleotide sequence: TGCAGCGTTGAAAGGACAGGGAATGAGCAGTTCTTC.

This chain connects TRBV24-1 to TRBJ1-4; 8 nucleotides agree with TRBD1. Trimming removed 7 bases from V and 14 bases from J; junction bases left unmatched: 17. The CDR3 has 15 amino acids. In germline, CDR1 is KGHDR, CDR2 SFDVKD. DNA for the CDR3: TGTGCCACCAGGGACGGGACAGGAGTCCAGAGGGGTCTGTTTTTT. It yields the protein CATRDGTGVQRGLFF.

This sequence joins TRBV12-3 or TRBV12-4 and TRBJ2-5, with unresolved D. The CDR3 length is 14 residues. Deletions cut 6 bases from V and 1 base from J, with 12 bases between. The chain's CDR3 is CASSPDHRQETQYF. CDR3 sequence (DNA): TGTGCCAGCAGCCCCGACCACCGCCAAGAGACCCAGTACTTC.

The V and J genes are TRBV5-7 and TRBJ1-4; D unresolved. TRBV5-7 qualifies as an ORF whose function is uncertain. This CDR3 has 14 residues. The V and J ends lost 2 bases and 5 bases respectively, with 10 bases between them. The CDR3 sequence: CASSFGRFNEKLFF. The CDR3 DNA is TGTGCCAGCAGCTTCGGAAGGTTCAATGAAAAACTGTTTTTT.

Only a few counts were recorded for this clonotype. J is TRBJ2-1 and V is TRBV7-2, with a weak D call TRBD1 (6 bases). Deletions cut 5 bases from V and 4 bases from J, with 15 bases between. Germline CDR1 reads SGHTA; CDR2 reads FQGNSA. This CDR3 contains 15 residues. The CDR3 nucleotides read TGTGCCAGCAGCCCGGGGCTAGGGGGTTACAATGAGCAGTTCTTC. Protein: CASSPGLGGYNEQFF.

The chain recombines TRBV7-2 with TRBJ2-3; 12 bases align to TRBD2. Germline V CDR1 and CDR2: SGHTA, FQGNSA. This CDR3 comprises 15 residues. The junction had 5 bases not matched to a gene; V was cut back by 6 bases and J by 4 bases. The CDR3 DNA sequence: TGTGCCAGCAGGTGGACTAGCGGGGACGCAGATACGCAGTATTTT. Translation: CASRWTSGDADTQYF.

This chain links TRBV20-1 with TRBJ1-1; D unclear. Germline assignment: CDR1 DFQATT and CDR2 SNEGSKA (reference sequence). CDR3 size: 13 residues. The V and J ends lost 1 base and 0 bases respectively, with 6 bases between them. DNA of the CDR3: TGCAGTGCTAGAGGAGGAGTGAACACTGAAGCTTTCTTT. Its protein is CSARGGVNTEAFF.

The chain has TRBV5-4 and TRBJ2-1, with D possibly matching TRBD2 (6 bases). The length of the CDR3 is 15 residues. Trimming took 0 bases from V and 9 from J, leaving 16 bases between them. The germline CDR1 and CDR2 sequences are SGHNT and YYREEE (reference sequence). This chain's CDR3 is CASSLGKGLGGEQFF. CDR3 coding DNA: TGTGCCAGCAGCTTGGGGAAAGGGTTGGGAGGTGAGCAGTTCTTC.

This clonotype was observed a handful of times. J is TRBJ2-7 and V is TRBV6-2 or TRBV6-3; TRBD1 agrees at 9 bases. The CDR3 spans 15 residues. CDR1 and CDR2 from the germline V gene are MNHEY and SVGEGT. V gave up 5 bases and J gave up 5 bases; unmatched junction bases: 10. CDR3 nucleotides: TGTGCCAGCAGTCGATCCGGGACAGGGTTCAACGAGCAGTACTTC. Encoded protein: CASSRSGTGFNEQYF.

This clonotype was found a few times. The chain combines TRBV5-1 with TRBJ2-3, with a possible D match to TRBD2 (6 bases). The CDR3 loop spans 13 amino acids. Deletions cut 0 bases from V and 8 bases from J, with 10 bases between. The V gene's germline CDR1 is SGHRS and CDR2 YFSETQ. The DNA of the CDR3 is TGCGCCAGCAGCTTGGAAGGTAGCGGTACGCAGTATTTT. This translates into CASSLEGSGTQYF. The full variable domain, its missing parts supplied by reference TRBV5-1 and TRBJ2-3, is KAGVTQTPRYLIKTRGQQVTLSCSPISGHRSVSWYQQTPGQGLQFLFEYFSETQRNKGNFPGRFSGRQFSNSRSEMNVSTLELGDSALYLCASSLEGSGTQYFGPGTRLTVL.

The chain recombines TRBV4-3 with TRBJ2-2; no clear D gene. CDR1 and CDR2 (germline): LGHNA, YSLEER. V dropped 0 bases and J dropped 0 bases, with 11 bases sitting between them. This CDR3 is 17 amino acids long. The CDR3 DNA follows: TGCGCCAGCAGCCAAGAAGATTTAGGAACGAACACCGGGGAGCTGTTTTTT. It specifies CASSQEDLGTNTGELFF.

The chain recombines TRBV4-2 with TRBJ2-1; TRBD1 might be the D (5 bases). Trimming shortened V by 2 bases and J by 7 bases, and 18 bases separated the two germline ends. This CDR3 has 16 residues. In germline, CDR1 is LGHNA, CDR2 YNFKEQ. The CDR3 loop is CASSQPAGYSINEQFF. Here the CDR3 DNA reads TGTGCCAGCAGCCAACCAGCAGGGTACTCGATTAATGAGCAGTTCTTC.

This clonotype has only a few counts. This chain connects TRBV2 to TRBJ2-7, with a tentative D call TRBD1 (6 bases). Deletions cut 7 bases from V and 0 bases from J, with 22 bases between. CDR1 and CDR2 (germline): SNHLY, FYNNEI. The CDR3 extends over 17 amino acids. The CDR3 DNA is TGTGCCAGCACCGAGACAGGTTTCCCTATGAGCTCCTACGAGCAGTACGTC. It is translated as CASTETGFPMSSYEQYV.

There are a few counts of this clonotype. This rearrangement joins TRBV20-1 to TRBJ1-1, with TRBD1 as a possible D gene (6 bases). This CDR3 contains 13 residues. Germline CDR1 is DFQATT and CDR2 is SNEGSKA (reference sequence). V dropped 3 bases and J dropped 10 bases, with 18 bases sitting between them. The CDR3 reads CSARGAASGGAFF. CDR3 sequence (DNA): TGCAGTGCTAGGGGGGCGGCCTCCGGGGGAGCTTTCTTT.

The rearrangement links TRBV12-3 or TRBV12-4 to TRBJ1-2; no clear D. Trimming stripped 2 bases from V and 4 bases from J, with 8 bases between. The CDR3 consists of 13 residues. The CDR3 region is CASSLQQSYGYTF. CDR3 in DNA: TGTGCCAGCAGTTTACAACAGTCCTATGGCTACACCTTC.

This clonotype was observed a few times. The chain links TRBV7-6 to TRBJ2-3, with TRBD2 matching 13 bases. The junction had 15 bases not matched to a gene; V was cut back by 4 bases and J by 2 bases. Germline loops: CDR1 SGHVS, CDR2 FNYEAQ. This CDR3 contains 20 residues. CDR3 protein: CASSSRLAGGLSKDTDTQYF. CDR3 nucleotide sequence: TGTGCCAGCAGCTCTCGACTAGCGGGGGGCCTAAGTAAGGACACAGATACGCAGTATTTT. The whole variable domain, remainder taken from reference TRBV7-6 and TRBJ2-3, is GAGVSQSPRYKVTKRGQDVALRCDPISGHVSLYWYRQALGQGPEFLTYFNYEAQQDKSGLPNDRFSAERPEGSISTLTIQRTEQRDSAMYRCASSSRLAGGLSKDTDTQYFGPGTRLTVL.